This T cell receptor (beta chain) was captured by sequencing in a study of tumor and adjacent non-tumor tissue in lung cancer. Whole-study context: Stage I to III disease affected ten to eleven men and several women aged roughly 31 to 85. On average, productive TCRbeta reads reached around 4 million per sample.

As for this clonotype: One end of the junction varies from germline; a read error may be responsible.

The CDR3 is 13 residues long. CDR1 and CDR2 (germline): WNHNN, SYGVQD (reference sequence). This sample's RNA came from whole unsorted tissue. The normal lung tissue was taken more than 3 cm from the tumor edge. A modified ARM-PCR protocol with three rounds of nested PCR amplified TCRbeta. TCRdb fed the multiplex PCR reads into MiXCR, producing one record per CDR3 protein. The table records 40,000 to 50,000 distinct CDR3 sequences, roughly 60% of them present only once. The receptor's source is a woman aged 70 to 79 with non-small cell lung cancer. The gene calls are TRBV10-1 and TRBJ2-3; TRBD2 might be the D (6 bases). The source material was distant non-tumor lung tissue. The CDR3 region has the DNA TGCACCAGCAGTTTGGACTACACGGATACGCAGTATTTT. Translated, it gives CTSSLDYTDTQYF.